This T cell receptor beta chain stems from a study of ipilimumab plus nivolumab after autologous stem cell transplantation. Profiling relied on immunoSEQ multiplex PCR, and the TCRdb table lists in-frame clones only, not all of them. The profile shows some 15,000 clones, 65% to 75% of them singletons. Trimming cost V 6 bases and J 15 bases; bases outside gene matches: 8. Germline values: CDR1 MNHNS, CDR2 SASEGT. The CDR3 extends over 13 amino acids. The TCR was taken from a male donor with primary mediastinal lymphoma. V and J are TRBV6-1 and TRBJ2-1; 13 nucleotides match TRBD2. The sequenced sample was PBMCs, obtained in a trial of ipilimumab plus nivolumab as post-transplant consolidation. DNA for the CDR3: TGTGCCAGCAGCACCGGACTAGCGGGAGCGGGGTTCTTC. It yields the protein CASSTGLAGAGFF.